This section outlines one T cell receptor beta chain sequence together with its context. Assay used: immunoSEQ multiplex PCR; TCRdb lists only in-frame clones, some missing. The repertoire includes about 190,000 clones, around 90% of them detected once, and 0.6% to 0.8% sits in the top ten. The data originate from a study of blood T cell repertoires in COVID-19. CDR3 length: 15 residues. The J segment lost 4 bases and the V segment lost 0 bases, leaving 6 bases of the junction unmatched. Germline V gene lookup returns CDR1 SGHRS and CDR2 YFSETQ. The V and J genes are TRBV5-1 and TRBJ1-2, with 7 bases identical to TRBD1. This clonotype was obtained from a man aged 50 to 60 with acute or convalescent COVID-19. The sequenced sample was peripheral blood. The CDR3 DNA reads as TGCGCCAGCAGCTTGGAACCCACAGGGGCCTATGGCTACACCTTC. It is translated as CASSLEPTGAYGYTF.